These 23 T cell receptor beta chains were sequenced from one sample in a study of metastatic and nonmetastatic thyroid tumors. TCRdb used MiXCR to call clones anew from the PCR reads. Here the sample spans around 65,000 clones, 13% to 15% being singletons. Treatment of any kind had been given to no patient before thyroid surgery. Material: blood. The receptors derive from a male donor with papillary thyroid cancer or a benign thyroid nodule (not recorded which). Some clones in this sample may be carry-over from other donors' samples.

This clone was detected many times. The chain is built from TRBV6-4 and TRBJ1-2; D is uncertain. V lost 0 bases to trimming and J lost 8 bases, with 16 bases between them. Germline V lookup: CDR1 MRHNA, CDR2 SNTAGT. The CDR3 runs to 15 residues. CDR3 region: CASSDSAKRFAGYTF. DNA for the CDR3: TGTGCCAGCAGTGACTCGGCCAAGAGGTTTGCGGGCTACACCTTC.

With respect to this clone: A read error may explain this, as a much larger clone is one base away. J is TRBJ2-5 and V is TRBV5-4; D remains unclear. The CDR3 is 14 residues long. V lost 1 base and J lost 5, with 12 bases in between. Germline loops: CDR1 SGHNT, CDR2 YYREEE (reference sequence). In DNA, the CDR3 is TGTGCCAGCAGCTTGCAGGTGAGGTTGGAGACCCAGTACTTC. It encodes CASSLQVRLETQYF.

With respect to this clone: Sequence at one end of the junction differs from germline and may be a read error. The chain has TRBV10-3 and TRBJ1-5, with a possible D match to TRBD1 (5 bases). The CDR3 length is 14 residues. Germline values: CDR1 ENHRY, CDR2 SYGVKD. In DNA, the CDR3 is TGTGCCACACTTGCGGGGACCCGCAATCAGCCCCAGCGTTTT. This encodes CATLAGTRNQPQRF.

This clone was detected many times. V usage is TRBV9 and J usage is TRBJ2-1; D possibly matches TRBD1 or TRBD2 (6 bases each). The CDR3 sequence is 16 residues long. Trimming removed 1 base from V and 4 bases from J, with 15 bases in between. Looked up from germline, CDR1 is SGDLS and CDR2 is YYNGEE. The CDR3 is CASSVSGGQEYNEQFF. CDR3 in DNA: TGTGCCAGCAGCGTAAGTGGGGGGCAGGAGTACAATGAGCAGTTCTTC.

This clone showed up just a few times. The chain has TRBV27 and TRBJ1-4, with a tentative D call TRBD1 (5 bases). V was trimmed by 2 bases and J by 7 bases, leaving 20 bases between them. This CDR3 has 17 amino acids. The germline V gene encodes CDR1 MNHEY and CDR2 SMNVEV (reference sequence). In nucleotides, the CDR3 is TGTGCCAGCAGTTTAGTCAGCGTGGGGGTATTGATTGAAAAACTGTTTTTT. It specifies CASSLVSVGVLIEKLFF. Full variable domain (remainder filled in from reference TRBV27 and TRBJ1-4): EAQVTQNPRYLITVTGKKLTVTCSQNMNHEYMSWYRQDPGLGLRQIYYSMNVEVTDKGDVPEGYKVSRKEKRNFPLILESPSPNQTSLYFCASSLVSVGVLIEKLFFGSGTQLSVL.

This clone was counted ten times or more. This chain links TRBV7-2 with TRBJ2-2, with 9 bases lining up with TRBD2. The ends lost 3 bases at V and 3 bases at J; junction bases unmatched: 11. CDR3 length: 18 amino acids. CDR1 and CDR2 (germline): SGHTA, FQGNSA. The CDR3 loop is CASSFYGSGSKDTGELFF. Written as DNA, the CDR3 is TGTGCCAGCAGCTTTTATGGTAGCGGGAGCAAGGACACCGGGGAGCTGTTTTTT.

This clone was detected a few times. J is TRBJ2-7 and V is TRBV27; 8 positions agree with TRBD1. V lost 6 bases and J lost 3; bases outside the gene matches: 10. This CDR3 is 15 amino acids long. Germline CDR1 and CDR2: MNHEY and SMNVEV (reference sequence). Here the CDR3 reads CASRPKTGDHYEQYF. Written as DNA, the CDR3 is TGTGCCAGCAGACCCAAGACAGGGGACCACTACGAGCAGTACTTC.

Notes on this clone: A clone one base away is much larger, so this may be a read error. The CDR3 DNA reads TGTGCCAGCAGCTCACTAGCGGGAGGAATCAGTGAGCAGTTCTTC. It specifies CASSSLAGGISEQFF. This chain joins TRBV7-6 and TRBJ2-1, with TRBD2 matching 12 bases. The length of the CDR3 is 15 residues. V dropped 4 bases and J dropped 9; count of bases not matched to a gene: 7. Germline V lookup: CDR1 SGHVS, CDR2 FNYEAQ.

In its sample, this clone was seen many times. The chain is built from TRBV6-6 and TRBJ1-2; maybe TRBD1 (5 bases). The V end lost 5 bases, the J end lost 1 base, and 8 bases lay between the germline ends. Germline V gene sequence: CDR1 MNHNY, CDR2 SVGAGI (reference sequence). The CDR3 consists of 13 residues. CDR3 sequence (DNA): TGTGCCAGCAGTCACGACAGTAACTATGGCTACACCTTC. Protein product: CASSHDSNYGYTF.

A remark on this clone: This may be a read error, as it is one base from a much larger clone. This sequence joins TRBV9 and TRBJ2-3; no clear D gene. Germline CDR1 SGDLS, CDR2 YYNGEE. Trimming cost V 0 bases and J 2 bases, with 10 bases left between them. This CDR3 contains 15 residues. As DNA, the CDR3 is TGTGCCAGCAGCGTAGTTGAAGGAAACACAGATACGCAGTATTTT. Protein sequence: CASSVVEGNTDTQYF.

This clone was seen many times. The CDR3 here is CASTARLSTDTQYF. CDR3 DNA: TGTGCCAGCACTGCGCGACTAAGCACAGATACGCAGTATTTT. The V call is TRBV2, the J call TRBJ2-3; tentatively, D is TRBD2 (5 bases). Germline CDR1 is SNHLY and CDR2 is FYNNEI. V was pared by 7 bases and J by 0 bases, with 11 bases between. The CDR3 loop spans 14 amino acids.

This clone showed up many times. This rearrangement joins TRBV6-4 to TRBJ2-7, with 8 bases identical to TRBD1. This CDR3 has 19 amino acids. Unmatched junction bases numbered 19, after V lost 6 bases and J lost 0 bases. Per the germline V gene, CDR1 is MRHNA and CDR2 is SNTAGT. The CDR3 coding sequence is TGTGCCAGCAGAGGTCGACAGGGGCAAAAGTTGGGTGGCTCCTACGAGCAGTACGTC. Amino acids: CASRGRQGQKLGGSYEQYV.

This clone occurred many times. V and J are TRBV27 and TRBJ1-5; D not certain. CDR3 length equals 14 residues. Per the germline V gene, CDR1 is MNHEY and CDR2 is SMNVEV (reference sequence). The V end lost 6 bases, the J end lost 0 bases, and 9 bases lay between the germline ends. The CDR3 DNA reads as TGTGCCAGCAGCGGGCGATATAGCAATCAGCCCCAGCATTTT. This translates into CASSGRYSNQPQHF.

This clone was recorded many times. Other DNA sequences in this specimen translate into the identical CDR3. CDR3 amino acids: CASSSGTGNQPQHF. For the CDR3, the DNA is TGTGCCAGCAGTTCCGGGACAGGGAATCAGCCCCAGCATTTT. This chain connects TRBV28 to TRBJ1-5, with 9 bases identical to TRBD1. Germline assignment: CDR1 MDHEN and CDR2 SYDVKM. The CDR3 totals 14 residues. J gave up 4 bases and V 4 bases, and 2 bases lay outside the gene matches.

This clone came up many times. J is TRBJ1-1 and V is TRBV9, with no clear D. Trimming took 4 bases from V and 2 from J, leaving 12 bases between them. The CDR3 runs 14 residues. Germline V gene sequence: CDR1 SGDLS, CDR2 YYNGEE. CDR3 region: CASSPGQVNTEAFF. The CDR3 bases are TGTGCCAGCAGCCCCGGCCAGGTTAACACTGAAGCTTTCTTT.

Concerning this clone: A read error may explain this, as a much larger clone is one base away. The same CDR3 can be traced to other DNA sequences in this sample. The J gene is TRBJ2-5, the V gene TRBV9; the D gene is possibly TRBD1 (6 bases). Germline lookup yields CDR1 SGDLS and CDR2 YYNGEE. Trimming stripped 4 bases from V and 5 bases from J, with 15 bases between. This CDR3 is built from 14 residues. CDR3 in amino acids: CASSPSGGPETQYF. The CDR3 coding sequence is TGTGCCAGCAGCCCAAGTGGGGGCCCGGAGACCCAGTACTTC.

This clone was seen repeatedly, ten times or more. CDR3 bases: TGTGCCAGCAGTGCCCCGGGTCAGAGCTCCTACGAGCAGTACTTC. Translating it yields CASSAPGQSSYEQYF. The chain carries TRBV6-2 or TRBV6-3 and TRBJ2-7; D is unclear. CDR3 length: 15 residues. Trimming took 5 bases from V and 0 from J, leaving 14 bases between them. Looked up from germline, CDR1 is MNHEY and CDR2 is SVGEGT.

This clone was counted ten times or more. The chain recombines TRBV7-6 with TRBJ2-2, with D possibly TRBD2 on 6 matching bases. Trimming left V 1 base short and J 7 bases short, with 10 bases between. The CDR3 sequence is 14 residues long. CDR1 and CDR2 from the germline V gene are SGHVS and FNYEAQ. The CDR3 sequence: CASSLEPGSGELFF. In DNA, the CDR3 is TGTGCCAGCAGCTTAGAACCCGGGAGCGGGGAGCTGTTTTTT.

Many counts were recorded for this clone. The chain has TRBV10-2 and TRBJ2-3, with 7 bases that match TRBD1. CDR3 length: 14 residues. Trimming took 5 bases from V and 2 from J; bases not matched to a gene: 4. CDR1 WSHSY and CDR2 SAAADI come from the germline V gene. The CDR3: CASSTGQTTDTQYF. The CDR3 nucleotides read TGCGCCAGCAGTACGGGACAGACCACAGATACGCAGTATTTT.

This clone was seen many times. The chain joins TRBV7-3 to TRBJ2-6; D is perhaps TRBD2 (5 bases). Per the germline V gene, CDR1 is SGHTA and CDR2 is FQGTGA. The V end lost 3 bases, the J end lost 2 bases, and 5 bases lay between the germline ends. CDR3 length: 14 amino acids. The CDR3 here is CASSFGAGANVLTF. The CDR3 DNA follows: TGTGCCAGCAGCTTCGGGGCTGGGGCCAACGTCCTGACTTTC. The full variable domain, completed using reference TRBV7-3 and TRBJ2-6, is GAGVSQTPSNKVTEKGKYVELRCDPISGHTALYWYRQSLGQGPEFLIYFQGTGAADDSGLPNDRFFAVRPEGSVSTLKIQRTERGDSAVYLCASSFGAGANVLTFGAGSRLTVL.

This clone was counted ten times or more. The chain carries TRBV29-1 and TRBJ1-5; weak D call: TRBD1 (5 bases). Germline CDR1 and CDR2: SQVTM and ANQGSEA. Deletions cut 0 bases from V and 1 base from J, with 16 bases between. The CDR3 contains 17 residues. Here the CDR3 reads CSVEENETDPSNQPQHF. The CDR3 coding sequence is TGCAGCGTTGAAGAGAACGAGACAGATCCCAGCAATCAGCCCCAGCATTTT.

This chain connects TRBV19 to TRBJ1-5; unclear D gene. Germline V gene data show CDR1 as LNHDA and CDR2 as SQIVND (reference sequence). Trimming cost V 3 bases and J 4 bases, with 4 bases left between them. The CDR3 length is 12 residues. The CDR3 sequence: CASSIPNQPQHF. As DNA, the CDR3 is TGTGCCAGTAGTATCCCGAATCAGCCCCAGCATTTT.

This clone showed up many times. This chain joins TRBV4-2 and TRBJ2-4; 7 bases line up with TRBD2. The CDR3 consists of 16 residues. Germline loops: CDR1 LGHNA, CDR2 YNFKEQ. After removal of 1 base from V and 8 bases from J, the junction contained 11 bases not matched to a gene. The CDR3 nucleotides are TGTGCCAGCAGCCAAGGCAACGGACTAGGCTTCGACATTCAGTACTTC. Translation gives CASSQGNGLGFDIQYF.